One sample yielded the 29 T cell receptor beta chains listed below, sequenced in a study of blood T cell repertoires in COVID-19. Repertoires were generated with immunoSEQ multiplex PCR, while TCRdb's copy carries only in-frame clones and drops some. The sample gives roughly 100,000 clones, more than 90% of which show up once; around 4% is in the top ten. The sequencing sample was made of peripheral blood. The source of these receptors is a man between 18 and 35 years old with acute or convalescent COVID-19.

V and J are TRBV5-1 and TRBJ1-2; 8 bases line up with TRBD1. Per germline, CDR1 SGHRS and CDR2 YFSETQ. Trimming cost V 0 bases and J 8 bases; bases outside gene matches: 6. CDR3 length equals 14 residues. The CDR3, as DNA: TGCGCCAGCAGCTTGGCTGGGACAGGTGGCGGCTACACCTTC. It yields the protein CASSLAGTGGGYTF.

The chain carries TRBV7-2 and TRBJ2-7, with D perhaps TRBD2 (5 bases). This CDR3 contains 13 residues. V was pared by 0 bases and J by 5 bases, with 8 bases between. The germline gives CDR1 SGHTA, CDR2 FQGNSA. The CDR3 reads CASSLAGAHEQYF. The CDR3 DNA follows: TGTGCCAGCAGCTTAGCGGGAGCTCACGAGCAGTACTTC.

In its sample, this clone was seen a few times. V is TRBV5-4 and J is TRBJ1-1; possible D gene TRBD1, 5 bases. Trimming took 4 bases from V and 1 from J, leaving 14 bases between them. There are 15 residues in the CDR3. CDR1 SGHNT and CDR2 YYREEE come from the germline V gene (reference sequence). The CDR3, as DNA: TGTGCCAGCAGCCCCGGCGGGGCAGAGAACACTGAAGCTTTCTTT. Amino acids: CASSPGGAENTEAFF.

This sequence joins TRBV5-1 and TRBJ2-7; 8 bases map to TRBD1. The V gene end was trimmed by 2 bases and the J gene end by 3 bases; junction bases not matched to a gene: 4. The CDR3 runs 14 residues. Germline CDR1 and CDR2: SGHRS and YFSETQ. CDR3 nucleotide sequence: TGCGCCAGCAGCTTTCAGGGGGCAAACTACGAGCAGTACTTC. Protein sequence: CASSFQGANYEQYF.

This clone was counted a single time. This chain connects TRBV10-1 to TRBJ2-7, with 10 nucleotides matching TRBD2. Germline trimming cut 2 bases from V and 7 bases from J; bases unmatched to any gene: 11. The germline gives CDR1 WNHNN, CDR2 SYGVQD (reference sequence). This CDR3 contains 16 residues. Written as DNA, the CDR3 is TGCGCCAGCAGTGAGGGCCTAGCGGGAGCCTTGATGGAGCAGTACTTC. Translating it yields CASSEGLAGALMEQYF.

This clone was found once. The chain is built from TRBV19 and TRBJ2-1; possibly TRBD1 for D (5 bases). This CDR3 comprises 14 residues. Germline V gives CDR1 LNHDA, CDR2 SQIVND (reference sequence). Trimming stripped 5 bases from V and 7 bases from J, with 15 bases between. CDR3 DNA: TGTGCCAGTAGTGTCGCAAGGGGAAAAAATGAGCAGTTCTTC. Protein: CASSVARGKNEQFF.

V and J are TRBV3-1 (or the pseudogene TRBV3-2) and TRBJ2-3; 7 nucleotides line up with TRBD2. The CDR3 has 15 amino acids. Losses at the gene ends were 4 bases for V and 2 bases for J; bases not matched to a gene: 6. The germline V gene encodes CDR1 LGHDT and CDR2 YNNKEL (reference sequence). CDR3 sequence (DNA): TGTGCCAGCAGCCTCGGACTAGAGAACACAGATACGCAGTATTTT. It translates to CASSLGLENTDTQYF.

The chain joins TRBV9 to TRBJ1-4; tentatively, D is TRBD1 (6 bases). This CDR3 is built from 14 residues. V was shortened by 0 bases and J by 8 bases, with 11 bases between the two germline ends. Germline V gives CDR1 SGDLS, CDR2 YYNGEE. CDR3 in DNA: TGTGCCAGCAGCGTAGGGGACACGGGCGAAAAACTGTTTTTT. Protein: CASSVGDTGEKLFF.

This sequence joins TRBV9 and TRBJ2-1; tentatively, D is TRBD1 (6 bases). V lost 5 bases to trimming and J lost 2 bases, with 14 bases between them. Germline V lookup: CDR1 SGDLS, CDR2 YYNGEE. The length of the CDR3 is 15 residues. CDR3 DNA sequence: TGTGCCAGCAGTCAGATGACAGGTGCCTACAATGAGCAGTTCTTC. Encoded protein: CASSQMTGAYNEQFF.

V gene TRBV6-6 combines with J gene TRBJ2-7; D possibly corresponds to TRBD2 (5 bases). The ends were cut back, 8 bases at V and 4 bases at J, with 18 bases in the middle. This CDR3 is built from 14 residues. The germline V gene has CDR1 MNHNY and CDR2 SVGAGI (reference sequence). CDR3 sequence reads: CASRYLDTGYEQYF. The CDR3, as DNA: TGTGCCAGCCGCTACTTAGACACGGGGTACGAGCAGTACTTC.

The chain uses TRBV27 and TRBJ2-7; D not certain. V was cut by 2 bases and J by 0 bases, with 11 bases left in between. Germline V CDR1 and CDR2: MNHEY, SMNVEV (reference sequence). This CDR3 is built from 15 residues. In nucleotides, the CDR3 is TGTGCCAGCAGTTTAATGGGCCCAGTCTCCTACGAGCAGTACTTC. Translation gives CASSLMGPVSYEQYF.

The V gene is TRBV3-1 (or the pseudogene TRBV3-2), the J gene TRBJ2-5; possible D gene TRBD2, 6 bases. The length of the CDR3 is 16 residues. From germline, CDR1 is LGHDT and CDR2 YNNKEL (reference sequence). V was cut by 6 bases and J by 3 bases, with 20 bases left in between. The CDR3 nucleotides read TGTGCCAGCAGGAGAGGCGTCGGGGGATTCAAAGAGACCCAGTACTTC. Translation gives CASRRGVGGFKETQYF.

This rearrangement joins TRBV30 to TRBJ1-5, with a weak D call TRBD1 (5 bases). Germline assignment: CDR1 GTSNPN and CDR2 SVGIG (reference sequence). V dropped 3 bases and J dropped 3 bases, with 15 bases sitting between them. This CDR3 spans 15 amino acids. This CDR3 reads CAWSDQGTFNQPQHF. DNA of the CDR3: TGTGCCTGGAGCGATCAGGGAACATTCAATCAGCCCCAGCATTTT.

The CDR3 reads CASSLSQGNYEQYF. CDR3 in DNA: TGTGCCAGCAGCTTGAGCCAGGGCAACTACGAGCAGTACTTC. The rearrangement links TRBV7-8 to TRBJ2-7; possibly TRBD1 for D (5 bases). The V gene lost 3 bases and the J gene lost 3 bases, with 12 bases spanning the gap. The CDR3 is 14 residues long. The V gene's germline CDR1 is SGHVS and CDR2 FQNEAQ.

V usage is TRBV5-4 and J usage is TRBJ2-3; D is unresolved. This CDR3 spans 13 amino acids. The germline V and J ends were trimmed by 1 base and 0 bases, with 3 bases remaining between them. From germline, CDR1 is SGHNT and CDR2 YYREEE (reference sequence). The CDR3 region has the DNA TGTGCCAGCAGCTTGACTAGCACAGATACGCAGTATTTT. Its protein is CASSLTSTDTQYF.

Turning to this clone: The sample contains more than one DNA sequence encoding this CDR3. The chain uses TRBV7-9 and TRBJ1-4, with 9 bases lining up with TRBD1. The CDR3 runs 14 residues. Unmatched junction bases numbered 2, after V lost 5 bases and J lost 4 bases. CDR1 and CDR2 from the germline V gene are SEHNR and FQNEAQ (reference sequence). The DNA for the CDR3 is TGTGCCAGCAGCAGGGACAGGGTTAATGAAAAACTGTTTTTT. Translation gives CASSRDRVNEKLFF.

The V and J genes are TRBV5-1 and TRBJ2-1; D is ambiguous. The V gene's germline CDR1 is SGHRS and CDR2 YFSETQ. The CDR3 contains 14 residues. V was trimmed by 2 bases and J by 8 bases, leaving 14 bases between them. DNA of the CDR3: TGCGCCAGCAGCTTTCAACTCCCCGGGTATGAGCAGTTCTTC. This codes for CASSFQLPGYEQFF.

The J gene is TRBJ2-5, the V gene TRBV3-1 (or the pseudogene TRBV3-2), with 7 bases aligning to TRBD1. Germline CDR1 and CDR2: LGHDT and YNNKEL (reference sequence). The CDR3 loop spans 14 amino acids. Trimming at V came to 4 bases and at J to 2 bases, leaving 4 bases not matched to a gene. CDR3 sequence reads: CASSRLTGQETQYF. CDR3 bases: TGTGCCAGCAGCCGGTTGACAGGGCAAGAGACCCAGTACTTC.

This clone showed up just once. The chain carries TRBV30 and TRBJ2-2; TRBD1 agrees at 7 bases. Germline V gives CDR1 GTSNPN, CDR2 SVGIG (reference sequence). Trimming at V came to 0 bases and at J to 4 bases, leaving 8 bases not matched to a gene. The CDR3 is 16 residues long. DNA for the CDR3: TGTGCCTGGAGTGTACAGCCCCAGGGGGTCACCGGGGAGCTGTTTTTT. Translation gives CAWSVQPQGVTGELFF. Together with reference TRBV30 and TRBJ2-2, the CDR3 gives the full variable domain: SQTIHQWPATLVQPVGSPLSLECTVEGTSNPNLYWYRQAAGRGLQLLFYSVGIGQISSEVPQNLSASRPQDRQFILSSKKLLLSDSGFYLCAWSVQPQGVTGELFFGEGSRLTVL.

This rearrangement joins TRBV6-5 to TRBJ1-2, with D possibly matching TRBD1 (5 bases). The V gene lost 2 bases and the J gene lost 7 bases, with 8 bases spanning the gap. This CDR3 has 12 amino acids. The germline CDR1 and CDR2 sequences are MNHEY and SVGAGI. In nucleotides, the CDR3 is TGTGCCAGCAGTTACAGGGGTGGTGGCTACACCTTC. Translation: CASSYRGGGYTF.

There are a few counts of this clone. The chain employs TRBV4-1 and TRBJ2-7; the match to TRBD1 covers 8 bases. The CDR3 spans 20 residues. V was clipped by 0 bases and J by 0 bases; unmatched bases: 16. Germline V gene sequence: CDR1 MGHRA, CDR2 YSYEKL. The CDR3 reads CASSQESGQVLRRSSYEQYF. The CDR3, as DNA: TGCGCCAGCAGCCAAGAGTCGGGACAGGTCCTCCGGCGGAGCTCCTACGAGCAGTACTTC.

The V call is TRBV27, the J call TRBJ1-2, with D possibly TRBD1 on 6 matching bases. Germline V gene lookup returns CDR1 MNHEY and CDR2 SMNVEV (reference sequence). Deletions cut 5 bases from V and 8 bases from J, with 21 bases between. The CDR3 is 15 amino acids. DNA of the CDR3: TGTGCCAGCAGTCCGTCGGCAGGGGTGATTAAAGGCTACACCTTC. It specifies CASSPSAGVIKGYTF.

The rearrangement links TRBV9 to TRBJ1-1, with TRBD1 matching over 7 bases. CDR1 and CDR2 from the germline V gene are SGDLS and YYNGEE. Trimming removed 2 bases from V and 2 bases from J; junction bases left unmatched: 6. This CDR3 is 15 amino acids long. The CDR3 reads CASSVYNRGNTEAFF. The CDR3 DNA follows: TGTGCCAGCAGCGTCTACAACAGGGGAAACACTGAAGCTTTCTTT.

The chain is built from TRBV15 and TRBJ1-3; the D gene is possibly TRBD1 (5 bases). V lost 0 bases to trimming and J lost 0 bases, with 12 bases between them. Germline V gives CDR1 LNHNV, CDR2 YYDKDF (reference sequence). The CDR3 covers 17 residues. CDR3 sequence (DNA): TGTGCCACCAGCAGAGAAACAGGAATTTACTCTGGAAACACCATATATTTT. Protein product: CATSRETGIYSGNTIYF.

This sequence joins TRBV3-1 (or the pseudogene TRBV3-2) and TRBJ2-5; 8 bases fit TRBD1. Germline V lookup: CDR1 LGHDT, CDR2 YNNKEL (reference sequence). The trim removed 0 bases at V and 4 bases at J, leaving 7 bases unmatched. The CDR3 is made up of 16 amino acids. DNA of the CDR3: TGTGCCAGCAGCCAAGATTACGGACAGGGAGCAGAGACCCAGTACTTC. Translating it yields CASSQDYGQGAETQYF.

The CDR3: CAWSVQGLAGGLETQYF. The CDR3 nucleotides are TGTGCCTGGAGTGTACAGGGACTAGCGGGAGGGCTGGAGACCCAGTACTTC. V is TRBV30 and J is TRBJ2-5, with 16 bases that match TRBD2. This CDR3 contains 17 residues. CDR1 and CDR2 from the germline V gene are GTSNPN and SVGIG (reference sequence). The V and J ends lost 0 bases and 5 bases, in that order; junction bases with no gene match: 6. Variable domain in full (rest from reference TRBV30 and TRBJ2-5): SQTIHQWPATLVQPVGSPLSLECTVEGTSNPNLYWYRQAAGRGLQLLFYSVGIGQISSEVPQNLSASRPQDRQFILSSKKLLLSDSGFYLCAWSVQGLAGGLETQYFGPGTRLLVL.

The chain employs TRBV7-8 and TRBJ2-7, with D tentatively TRBD1 (5 bases). The V gene lost 5 bases and the J gene lost 2 bases, with 13 bases spanning the gap. The CDR3 extends over 14 amino acids. Germline lookup yields CDR1 SGHVS and CDR2 FQNEAQ. The CDR3 DNA is TGTGCCAGCAGCGTCATGACAGCTACCTACGAGCAGTACTTC. Amino acid sequence: CASSVMTATYEQYF.

This chain uses TRBV7-2 with TRBJ1-1, with no clear D. CDR1 and CDR2 (germline): SGHTA, FQGNSA. Trimming left V 1 base short and J 0 bases short, with 12 bases between. The CDR3 spans 16 residues. CDR3 in DNA: TGTGCCAGCAGCTTAGGAGTGGGCAGAATGAACACTGAAGCTTTCTTT. Amino acids: CASSLGVGRMNTEAFF.

The gene calls are TRBV6-5 and TRBJ1-2, with D possibly matching TRBD1 (5 bases). Germline V gene sequence: CDR1 MNHEY, CDR2 SVGAGI. Trimming shortened V by 0 bases and J by 5 bases, and 16 bases separated the two germline ends. This CDR3 contains 16 residues. CDR3 nucleotides: TGTGCCAGCAGTTACTCGATGGAGGGACGGGGGTATGGCTACACCTTC. The encoded protein is CASSYSMEGRGYGYTF.